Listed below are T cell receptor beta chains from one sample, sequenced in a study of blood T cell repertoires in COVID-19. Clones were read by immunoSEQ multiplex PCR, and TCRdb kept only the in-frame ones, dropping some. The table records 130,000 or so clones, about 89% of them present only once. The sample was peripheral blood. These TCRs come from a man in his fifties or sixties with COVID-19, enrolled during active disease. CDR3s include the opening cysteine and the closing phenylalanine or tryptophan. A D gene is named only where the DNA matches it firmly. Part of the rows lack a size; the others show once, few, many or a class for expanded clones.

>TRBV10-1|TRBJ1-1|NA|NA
TGCGCCAGCAGTGAGAAGGGACTTCCCACTGAAGCTTTCTTT
CASSEKGLPTEAFF
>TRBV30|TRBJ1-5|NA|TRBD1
TGTGCCTGGACCCACGGGGGCAGGGGGCGTCAGCCCCAGCATTTT
CAWTHGGRGRQPQHF
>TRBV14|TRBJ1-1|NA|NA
TGTGCCAGCAGCAAAGGGGGAGGGGTGGCTGAAGCTTTCTTT
CASSKGGGVAEAFF
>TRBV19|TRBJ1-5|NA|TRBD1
TGTGCCAGTAGTATTTGGGCAGGGGGAAATCAGCCCCAGCATTTT
CASSIWAGGNQPQHF
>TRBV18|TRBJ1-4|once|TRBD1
TGTGCCAGCTCACCCGGGACAGGAGGTAAAGAAAAACTGTTTTTT
CASSPGTGGKEKLFF
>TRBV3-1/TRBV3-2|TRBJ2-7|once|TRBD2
TGTGCCAGCAGCCCCGGACTAGCTCCTACACCCTACGAGCAGTACTTC
CASSPGLAPTPYEQYF
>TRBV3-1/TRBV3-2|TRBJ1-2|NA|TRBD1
TGTGCCAGCAGCCGGAAGGGACAGCCAGCTAACTATGGCTACACCTTC
CASSRKGQPANYGYTF
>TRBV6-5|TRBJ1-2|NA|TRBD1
TGTGCCAGCACCCCAGACAGGGTTGGTGGCTACACCTTC
CASTPDRVGGYTF
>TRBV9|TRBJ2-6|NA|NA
TGTGCCAGCAGCGCATCGAGGGAGAGGTCCGGGGCCAACGTCCTGACTTTC
CASSASRERSGANVLTF
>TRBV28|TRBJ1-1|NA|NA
TGTGCCAGCAGTGCCTACGAGAACACTGAAGCTTTCTTT
CASSAYENTEAFF
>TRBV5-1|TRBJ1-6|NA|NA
TGCGCCAGCAGCTCTCAGGGTCCTAGTAATTCACCCCTCCACTTT
CASSSQGPSNSPLHF
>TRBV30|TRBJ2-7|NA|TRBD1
TGTGCCTGGACTATAGGCAGGGGGCGAAACGAGCAGTACTTC
CAWTIGRGRNEQYF
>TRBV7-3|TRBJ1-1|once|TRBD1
TGTGCCAGCAGCCAAGACAGGGGCAGCACTGAAGCTTTCTTT
CASSQDRGSTEAFF
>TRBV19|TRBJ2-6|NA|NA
TGTGCCAGTAGTATGTTACAGCTTACTGGGGCCAACGTCCTGACTTTC
CASSMLQLTGANVLTF
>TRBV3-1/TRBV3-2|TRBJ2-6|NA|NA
TGTGCCAGCAGCCCAGGGCACTCTGGGGCCAACGTCCTGACTTTC
CASSPGHSGANVLTF
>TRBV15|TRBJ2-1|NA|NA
TGTGCCACCAGCAGAGATGTCTCAGGCTGGCAGTTCTTC
CATSRDVSGWQFF
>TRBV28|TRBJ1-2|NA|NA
TGTGCCAGCAGTTCTCCGAGCTACTATGGCTACACCTTC
CASSSPSYYGYTF
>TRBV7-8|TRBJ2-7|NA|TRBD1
TGTGCCAGCAGCTCCGGGACAGACGAGCAGTACTTC
CASSSGTDEQYF
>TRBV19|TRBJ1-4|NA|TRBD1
TGTGCCACCGTAACCGGGACAGGGGATACTAATGAAAAACTGTTTTTT
CATVTGTGDTNEKLFF
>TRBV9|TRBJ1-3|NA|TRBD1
TGTGCCAGCAGCGTTGGGACAGGGACCTTCTCTGGAAACACCATATATTTT
CASSVGTGTFSGNTIYF
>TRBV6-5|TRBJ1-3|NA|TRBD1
TGTGCCAGCAGCATTACAGGGGTCTCTGGAAACACCATATATTTT
CASSITGVSGNTIYF
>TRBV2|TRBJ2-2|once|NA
TGTGCCAGCAGTGAAACCCCAGTCACCGGGGAGCTGTTTTTT
CASSETPVTGELFF
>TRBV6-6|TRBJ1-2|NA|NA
TGTGCCAGCAGTTACCCGGAGAACTATGGCTACACCTTC
CASSYPENYGYTF
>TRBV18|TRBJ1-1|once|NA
TGTGCCAGCTCCCCGGGACACATTTCGAACACTGAAGCTTTCTTT
CASSPGHISNTEAFF
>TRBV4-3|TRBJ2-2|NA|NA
TGCGCCACTAGGGAGGGGGGAACGAACACCGGGGAGCTGTTTTTT
CATREGGTNTGELFF
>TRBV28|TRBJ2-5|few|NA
TGTGCCAGCAGTGCTCCCCAGGGACAAGAGACCCAGTACTTC
CASSAPQGQETQYF
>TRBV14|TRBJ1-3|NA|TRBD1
TGTGCCAGCAGCCTAAGACAGGGGACATCTGGAAACACCATATATTTT
CASSLRQGTSGNTIYF
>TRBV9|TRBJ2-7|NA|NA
TGTGCCAGCAGCGGGGGGGGCTCGGCGGGCTACGAGCAGTACTTC
CASSGGGSAGYEQYF
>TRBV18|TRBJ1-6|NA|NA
TGTGCCAGCTCACCCCGGGAACAGTATAATTCACCCCTCCACTTT
CASSPREQYNSPLHF
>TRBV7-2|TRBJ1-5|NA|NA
TGTGCCAGCAGATCTAATATATCCCCCAATCAGCCCCAGCATTTT
CASRSNISPNQPQHF
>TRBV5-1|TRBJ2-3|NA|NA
TGCGCCAGCAGCTCTTCCGGGGGAGATACGCAGTATTTT
CASSSSGGDTQYF
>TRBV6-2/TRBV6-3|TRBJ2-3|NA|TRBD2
TGTGCCAGCAGTTACTCGAGGCTAGCGGGGAGCACAGATACGCAGTATTTT
CASSYSRLAGSTDTQYF
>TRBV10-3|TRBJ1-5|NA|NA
TGTGCCATCAGTGAGTCCGGTCCCGGAGAGCCCCAGCATTTT
CAISESGPGEPQHF
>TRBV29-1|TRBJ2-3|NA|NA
TGCAGCCTTGAGGACTCCCGGATCCCAGATACGCAGTATTTT
CSLEDSRIPDTQYF
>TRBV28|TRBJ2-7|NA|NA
TGTGCCAGCAGTCCTTCCCACAAGTACGAGCAGTACTTC
CASSPSHKYEQYF
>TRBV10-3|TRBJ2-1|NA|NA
TGTGCCATCACGAGGGGGGGCTCCTACAATGAGCAGTTCTTC
CAITRGGSYNEQFF
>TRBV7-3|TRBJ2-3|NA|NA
TGTGCCAGCAGCCTTGGCCAGGTCACAGATACGCAGTATTTT
CASSLGQVTDTQYF
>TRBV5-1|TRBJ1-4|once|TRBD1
TGCGCCAGCAGCTCCCGGGACAGCGCTAATGAAAAACTGTTTTTT
CASSSRDSANEKLFF
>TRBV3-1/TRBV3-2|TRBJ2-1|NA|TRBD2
TGTGCCAGCAGCCAAGACTCCGGGACTAGGGGGGACAATGAGCAGTTCTTC
CASSQDSGTRGDNEQFF
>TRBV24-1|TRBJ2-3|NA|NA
TGTGCCACCAGTGATTTGGAGAGTGCCAAATGGGATACGCAGTATTTT
CATSDLESAKWDTQYF
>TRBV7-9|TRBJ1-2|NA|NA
TGTGCCAGCAGCTACAGGCCCGTTCCACCCGAGCATGGCTACACCTTC
CASSYRPVPPEHGYTF
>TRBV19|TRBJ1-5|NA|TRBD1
TGTGCCAGTAGTTCGACACAGGGGCGCATGCAGCCCCAGCATTTT
CASSSTQGRMQPQHF